This is a list of T cell receptor beta chains from one sample in a study of cytomegalovirus exposure and HLA in healthy donors. Generated by immunoSEQ multiplex PCR, the TCRdb table keeps only in-frame clones and is missing some. The table lists 220,000 or so clones, around four fifths of them singletons, with around 4% in the top ten. Source material: PBMCs. The receptor set was obtained from a male donor in good health and CMV-seronegative. CDR3s leave out the opening cysteine and the closing phenylalanine or tryptophan. A D gene is named only where the DNA matches it firmly.

d_call v_call cdr3_aa
TRBD1 TRBV7-3 ASSLTGTGKFTGELF
NA TRBV5-1 ASSTRTGIRETQY
NA TRBV18 ASSPRTGISYEQY
NA TRBV28 ASSLSGSYNSPLH
NA TRBV28 ASLKQGNQPQH
TRBD1 TRBV10-2 ASSRDRNTGELF
NA TRBV19 ASSIEGAGELF
TRBD2 TRBV2 ASTYGRVGEQF
TRBD1 TRBV11-2 ASSLGTGAGYT
TRBD1 TRBV6-5 ASSRGDRISPLH
NA TRBV5-6 ASSPTVLNWTNTEAF
TRBD1 TRBV6-1 ASSEGTGYTDTQY
TRBD1 TRBV7-9 ASSLTGGFEKLF
NA TRBV25-1 ASSLGGALNFEQY
NA TRBV5-8 ASSPTAQVNNSPLH
TRBD1 TRBV28 ASSRTGGYEKLF
NA TRBV6-6 ASTTSTYEQY